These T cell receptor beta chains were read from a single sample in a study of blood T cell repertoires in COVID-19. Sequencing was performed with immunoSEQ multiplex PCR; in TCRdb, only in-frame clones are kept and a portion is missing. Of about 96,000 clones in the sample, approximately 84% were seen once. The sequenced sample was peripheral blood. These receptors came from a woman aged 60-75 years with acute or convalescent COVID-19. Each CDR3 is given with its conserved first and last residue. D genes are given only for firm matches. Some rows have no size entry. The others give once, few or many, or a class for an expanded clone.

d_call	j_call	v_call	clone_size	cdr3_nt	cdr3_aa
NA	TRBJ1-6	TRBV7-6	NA	TGTGCCAGCAGCTTATATGCGGGGTTGGATTCACCCCTCCACTTT	CASSLYAGLDSPLHF
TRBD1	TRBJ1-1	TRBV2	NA	TGTGCCAGCAGTGCTGCCGGGACAGGGTTTGCTGAAGCTTTCTTT	CASSAAGTGFAEAFF
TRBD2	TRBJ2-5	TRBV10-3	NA	TGTGCCATCAGTGAACAGCGGGGGGGCGGAGAGACCCAGTACTTC	CAISEQRGGGETQYF
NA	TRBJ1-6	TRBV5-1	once	TGCGCCAGCGGGGAGAATTCACCCCTCCACTTT	CASGENSPLHF
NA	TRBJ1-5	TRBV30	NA	TGTGCCTGGAGTTTGGCCAGCAATCAGCCCCAGCATTTT	CAWSLASNQPQHF
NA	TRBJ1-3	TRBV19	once	TGTGCCAGTAGTCGACAGGACGCGAGCTCTGGAAACACCATATATTTT	CASSRQDASSGNTIYF
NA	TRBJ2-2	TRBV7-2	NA	TGTGCCAGCAACTTCCCCCTTGGGGGACTCACTTTAAAGGCCGGGGAGCTGTTTTTT	CASNFPLGGLTLKAGELFF
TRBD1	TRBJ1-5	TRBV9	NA	TGTGCCAGCAGCGTAGAGCCGGGACAGCCGGGGGTACCTTGCAATCAGCCCCAGCATTTT	CASSVEPGQPGVPCNQPQHF
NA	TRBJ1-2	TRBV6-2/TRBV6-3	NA	TGTGCCAGCAGTTACACGGTCCTAGATGGCTACACCTTC	CASSYTVLDGYTF
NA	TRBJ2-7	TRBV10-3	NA	TGTGCCATCAGTGCTGACGGAGAATACGAGCAGTACTTC	CAISADGEYEQYF
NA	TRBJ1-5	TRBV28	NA	TGTGCCAGCAGTTTTAGGCTAGTAAATCAGCCCCAGCATTTT	CASSFRLVNQPQHF
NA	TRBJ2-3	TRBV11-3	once	TGTGCCAGCAGCTTAGGTCCAAACACAGATACGCAGTATTTT	CASSLGPNTDTQYF
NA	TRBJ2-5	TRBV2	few	TGTGCCAGCAGCGAGACTGCGGGGATTTACCAAGAGACCCAGTACTTC	CASSETAGIYQETQYF
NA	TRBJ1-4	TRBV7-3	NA	TGTGCCAGCAGTTCGGGGGGAGGACTTAATGAAAAACTGTTTTTT	CASSSGGGLNEKLFF
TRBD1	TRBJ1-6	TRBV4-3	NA	TGCGCCAGCAGCCAAGATACAATTACACAGGGGAATTCCTATAATTCACCCCTCCACTTT	CASSQDTITQGNSYNSPLHF
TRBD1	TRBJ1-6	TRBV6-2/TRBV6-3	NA	TGTGCCAGCAGTTTGACAGGGGAGAATTCACCCCTCCACTTT	CASSLTGENSPLHF
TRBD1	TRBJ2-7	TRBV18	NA	TGTGCCAGCTCACCCGGGACAGTTTTCTACGAGCAGTACTTC	CASSPGTVFYEQYF
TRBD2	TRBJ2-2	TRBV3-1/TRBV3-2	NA	TGTGCCAGCAACCAAGGAAGCGGGGGGGCTACTGGGGAGCTGTTTTTT	CASNQGSGGATGELFF
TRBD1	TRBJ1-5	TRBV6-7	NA	TGTGCCAGCAGTTACCGGGACAGGGCTGGTCAGCCCCAGCATTTT	CASSYRDRAGQPQHF
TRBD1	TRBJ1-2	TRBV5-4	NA	TGTGCCAGCAGCTTGCCCGGGACAGGGCGATCGACGGAGGATGGCTACACCTTC	CASSLPGTGRSTEDGYTF
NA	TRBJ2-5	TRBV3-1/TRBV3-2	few	TGTGCCAGCAGCTCCCGACGGAAGCGAGGGTACCAAGAGACCCAGTACTTC	CASSSRRKRGYQETQYF
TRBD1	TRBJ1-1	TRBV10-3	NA	TGTGCCACCAACTCAGGACAGGGGAACACTGAAGCTTTCTTT	CATNSGQGNTEAFF
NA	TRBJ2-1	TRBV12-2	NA	TGTGCAAGTCGCTTAGCGGGTGGACTAGCGGGGGGCAATGAGCAGTTCTTC	CASRLAGGLAGGNEQFF
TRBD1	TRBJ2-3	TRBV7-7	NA	TGTGCCAGCAGCCGCAGGGGGCTGGGGACAGATACGCAGTATTTT	CASSRRGLGTDTQYF
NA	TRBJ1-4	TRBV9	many	TGTGCCAGCAGCGTAGGAGATGTTTACTCGGTGACTAATGAAAAACTGTTTTTT	CASSVGDVYSVTNEKLFF
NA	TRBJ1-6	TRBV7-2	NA	TGTGCCAGCAGCTTAAAATTGGCAAATTCACCCCTCCACTTT	CASSLKLANSPLHF
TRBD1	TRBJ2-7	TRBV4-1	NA	TGCGCCAGCAGCCAAGAAGGGGGCGGCCTAGGCGAGCAGTACTTC	CASSQEGGGLGEQYF
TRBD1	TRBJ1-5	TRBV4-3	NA	TGCGCCAGCAGCCAAGACATGGGACAGGGATTTCAGCCCCAGCATTTT	CASSQDMGQGFQPQHF
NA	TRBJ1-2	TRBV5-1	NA	TGCGCCAGCAGCCGGGAGGGGGGAGGAGGCTACACCTTC	CASSREGGGGYTF
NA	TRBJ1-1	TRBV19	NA	TGTGCCAGTAGTCTGCGGGGGATAAACACTGAAGCTTTCTTT	CASSLRGINTEAFF
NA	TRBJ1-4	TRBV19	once	TGTGCCAGTAGATGGGGTGGAGGAATTAATGAAAAACTGTTTTTT	CASRWGGGINEKLFF
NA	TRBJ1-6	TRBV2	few	TGTGCCAGCAATCGACAGAATTCACCCCTCCACTTT	CASNRQNSPLHF
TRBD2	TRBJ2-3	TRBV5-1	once	TGCGCCAGCAGCAACGGGGGGTTGTCAGATACGCAGTATTTT	CASSNGGLSDTQYF
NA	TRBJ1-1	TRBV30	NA	TGTGCCTGGAGGCGGGGAGGCACTGAAGCTTTCTTT	CAWRRGGTEAFF
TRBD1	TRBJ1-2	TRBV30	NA	TGTGCTGTAGGGGGCGACTATGGCTACACCTTC	CAVGGDYGYTF
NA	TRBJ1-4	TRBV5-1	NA	TGCGCCAGCAGCTGGGGAGCAGTGCCTAACGAAAAACTGTTTTTT	CASSWGAVPNEKLFF
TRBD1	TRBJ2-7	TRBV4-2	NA	TGTGCCAGCAGCCGGGGGGTGACAGGGGGGCCCTACGAGCAGTACTTC	CASSRGVTGGPYEQYF
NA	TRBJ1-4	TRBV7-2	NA	TGTGCCAGCAGCTTAGTCCGGGGGGCTAATGAAAAACTGTTTTTT	CASSLVRGANEKLFF
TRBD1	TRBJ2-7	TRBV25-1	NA	TGTGCCAGCAGTGAGCTGGACAGGGGGTACGAGCAGTACTTC	CASSELDRGYEQYF
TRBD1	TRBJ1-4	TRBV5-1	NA	TGCGCCAGCAGCTGGGGACAGGGGGACGGGCGGCTACTGTTTTTT	CASSWGQGDGRLLFF
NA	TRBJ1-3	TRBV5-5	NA	TGTGCCAGCAGCTTGGGGGCAGGGCCTGGAAACACCATATATTTT	CASSLGAGPGNTIYF
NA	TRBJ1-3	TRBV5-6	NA	TGTGCCAGCAGCTTGGCCTTTAACTTCGGGGGAAACACCATATATTTT	CASSLAFNFGGNTIYF
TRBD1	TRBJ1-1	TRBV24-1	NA	TGTGCCACCAGTGATTGGCCCCGGGACAGGGCTAACACTGAAGCTTTCTTT	CATSDWPRDRANTEAFF
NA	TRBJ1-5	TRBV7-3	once	TGTGCCAGCAGCTTAACACACCAGGCCTCCAATCAGCCCCAGCATTTT	CASSLTHQASNQPQHF
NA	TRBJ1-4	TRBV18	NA	TGTGCCAGCTCACCACGGGTCCCTCGGGAGGAAAAACTGTTTTTT	CASSPRVPREEKLFF
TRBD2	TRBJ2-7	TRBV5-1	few	TGCGCCAGCAGCCCCCTTGGCGGGGGGGCGCGAGAGCAGTACTTC	CASSPLGGGAREQYF
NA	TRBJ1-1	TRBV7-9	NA	TGTGCCAGCAGCTTAGCGACAGGGAACACTGAAGCTTTCTTT	CASSLATGNTEAFF
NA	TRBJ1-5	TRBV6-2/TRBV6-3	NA	TGTGCCAGCAGTTATCCCTCTCAGCCCCAGCATTTT	CASSYPSQPQHF
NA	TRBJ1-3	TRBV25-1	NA	TGTGCCAGCAGTTCAGGCCGCTCTGGAAACACCATATATTTT	CASSSGRSGNTIYF
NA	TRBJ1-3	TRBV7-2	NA	TGTGCCAGCAGCTTAGCGGTGCCGAGCTCTGGAAACACCATATATTTT	CASSLAVPSSGNTIYF
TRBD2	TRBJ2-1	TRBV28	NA	TGTGCCAGCAGTTCCCTAGCGGGGGGGCGGGAGGAGCAGTTCTTC	CASSSLAGGREEQFF